The T cell receptor beta chain described here comes from a study of T cell responses to AZD1222 COVID-19 vaccine. Here immunoSEQ multiplex PCR was the method, and the copy in TCRdb shows in-frame clones only, minus some. The repertoire holds roughly 100,000 clones, with around nine tenths as singletons. The specimen comprised peripheral blood, sampled on day 0 of AZD1222 vaccination. This sequence originates from an adult in good health.

CDR3: CASSLYRGTEAFF. The DNA of the CDR3 is TGTGCCAGCAGCCTGTACAGGGGCACTGAAGCTTTCTTT. The rearrangement links TRBV14 to TRBJ1-1; TRBD1 aligns across 7 bases. With V trimmed by 4 bases and J by 4 bases, 3 bases remained unmatched. Germline CDR1 and CDR2: SGHDN and FVKESK. The CDR3 runs to 13 residues. The whole variable domain, remainder taken from reference TRBV14 and TRBJ1-1, is EAGVTQFPSHSVIEKGQTVTLRCDPISGHDNLYWYRRVMGKEIKFLLHFVKESKQDESGMPNNRFLAERTGGTYSTLKVQPAELEDSGVYFCASSLYRGTEAFFGQGTRLTVV.